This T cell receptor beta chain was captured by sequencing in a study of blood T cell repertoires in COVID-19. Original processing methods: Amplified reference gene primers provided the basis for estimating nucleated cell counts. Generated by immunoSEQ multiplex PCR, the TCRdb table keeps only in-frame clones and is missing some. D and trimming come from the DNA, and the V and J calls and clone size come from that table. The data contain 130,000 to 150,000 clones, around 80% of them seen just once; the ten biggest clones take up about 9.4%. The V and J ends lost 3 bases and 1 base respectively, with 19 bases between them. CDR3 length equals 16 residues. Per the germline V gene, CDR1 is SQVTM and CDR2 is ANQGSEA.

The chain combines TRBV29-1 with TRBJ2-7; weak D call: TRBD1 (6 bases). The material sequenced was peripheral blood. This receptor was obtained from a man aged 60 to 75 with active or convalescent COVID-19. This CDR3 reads CSVEGMTGQFSYEQYF. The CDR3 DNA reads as TGCAGCGTTGAGGGGATGACAGGCCAATTTTCCTACGAGCAGTACTTC.